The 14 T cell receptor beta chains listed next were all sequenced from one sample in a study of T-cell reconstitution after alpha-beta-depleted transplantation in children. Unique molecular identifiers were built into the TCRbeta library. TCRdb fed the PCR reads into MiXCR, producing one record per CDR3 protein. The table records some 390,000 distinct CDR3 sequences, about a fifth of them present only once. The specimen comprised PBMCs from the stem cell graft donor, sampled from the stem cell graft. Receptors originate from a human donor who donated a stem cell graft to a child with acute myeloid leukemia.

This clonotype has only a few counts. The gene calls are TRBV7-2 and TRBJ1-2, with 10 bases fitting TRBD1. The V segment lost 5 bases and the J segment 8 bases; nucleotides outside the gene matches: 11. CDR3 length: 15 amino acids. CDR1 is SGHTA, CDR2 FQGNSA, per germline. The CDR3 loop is CASSKGTGEDYGYTF. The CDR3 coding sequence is TGTGCCAGCAGCAAAGGGACAGGGGAAGATTACGGCTACACCTTC.

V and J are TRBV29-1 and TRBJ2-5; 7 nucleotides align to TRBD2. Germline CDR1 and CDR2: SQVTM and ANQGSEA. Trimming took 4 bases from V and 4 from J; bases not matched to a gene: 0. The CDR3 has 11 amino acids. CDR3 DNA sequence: TGCAGCGTTGGGGGGGGAGAGACCCAGTACTTC. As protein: CSVGGGETQYF.

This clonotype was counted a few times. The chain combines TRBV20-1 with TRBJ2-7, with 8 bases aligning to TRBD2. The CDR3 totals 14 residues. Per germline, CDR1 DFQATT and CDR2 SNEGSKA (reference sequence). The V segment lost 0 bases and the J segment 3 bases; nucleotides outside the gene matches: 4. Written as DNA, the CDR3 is TGCAGTGCTAGAGATGGACTAGCAAGCTACGAGCAGTACTTC. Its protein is CSARDGLASYEQYF.

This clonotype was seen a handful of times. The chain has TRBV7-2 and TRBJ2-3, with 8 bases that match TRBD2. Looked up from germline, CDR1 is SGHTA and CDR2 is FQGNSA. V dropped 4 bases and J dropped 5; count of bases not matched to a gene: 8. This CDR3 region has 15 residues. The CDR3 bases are TGTGCCAGCAGCTACTTAGCGGGATATGGAGATACGCAGTATTTT. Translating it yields CASSYLAGYGDTQYF.

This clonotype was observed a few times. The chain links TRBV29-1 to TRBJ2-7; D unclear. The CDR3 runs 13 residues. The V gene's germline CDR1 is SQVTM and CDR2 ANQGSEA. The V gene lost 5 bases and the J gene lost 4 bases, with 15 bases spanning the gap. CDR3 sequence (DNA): TGCAGCGTTAAGTTGGCACTAACTTACGAGCAGTACTTC. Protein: CSVKLALTYEQYF.

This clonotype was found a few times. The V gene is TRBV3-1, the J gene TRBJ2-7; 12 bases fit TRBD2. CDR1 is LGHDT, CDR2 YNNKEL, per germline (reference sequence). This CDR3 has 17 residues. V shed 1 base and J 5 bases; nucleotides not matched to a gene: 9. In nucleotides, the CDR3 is TGTGCCAGCAGCCAAGCTCGACTAGCGGGAGTGATGGACGAGCAGTACTTC. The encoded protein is CASSQARLAGVMDEQYF.

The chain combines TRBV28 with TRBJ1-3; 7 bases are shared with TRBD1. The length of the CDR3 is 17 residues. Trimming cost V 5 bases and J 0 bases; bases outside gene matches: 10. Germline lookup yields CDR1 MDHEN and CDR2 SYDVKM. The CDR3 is CASSPHNRGHSGNTIYF. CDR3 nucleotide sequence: TGTGCCAGCAGTCCTCACAACAGGGGCCACTCTGGAAACACCATATATTTT.

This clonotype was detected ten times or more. The CDR3 reads CSARDFGAYEQYF. CDR3 DNA: TGCAGTGCTAGAGATTTCGGGGCGTACGAGCAGTACTTC. J is TRBJ2-7 and V is TRBV20-1; D tentatively reads TRBD1 or TRBD2 (5 bases each). CDR3 length equals 13 residues. The V gene lost 0 bases and the J gene lost 4 bases, with 10 bases spanning the gap. The V gene's germline CDR1 is DFQATT and CDR2 SNEGSKA (reference sequence).

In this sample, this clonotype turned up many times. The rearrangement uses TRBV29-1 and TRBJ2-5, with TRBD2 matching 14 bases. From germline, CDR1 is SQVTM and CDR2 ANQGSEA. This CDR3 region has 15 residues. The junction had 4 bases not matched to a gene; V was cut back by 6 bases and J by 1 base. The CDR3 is CSVGLAGVSQETQYF. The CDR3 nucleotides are TGCAGCGTGGGACTAGCGGGAGTGAGCCAAGAGACCCAGTACTTC.

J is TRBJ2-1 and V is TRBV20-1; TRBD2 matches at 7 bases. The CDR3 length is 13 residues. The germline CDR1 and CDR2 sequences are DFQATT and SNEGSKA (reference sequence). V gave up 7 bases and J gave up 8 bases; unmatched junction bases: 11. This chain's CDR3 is CSGERGSSDEQFF. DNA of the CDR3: TGCAGTGGGGAACGCGGGAGCTCAGATGAGCAGTTCTTC.

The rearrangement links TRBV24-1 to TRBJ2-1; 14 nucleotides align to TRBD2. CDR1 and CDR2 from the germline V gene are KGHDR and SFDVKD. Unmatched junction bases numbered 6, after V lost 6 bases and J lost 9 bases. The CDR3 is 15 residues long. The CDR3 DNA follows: TGTGCCACCAGTCTTGGGACTAGCGGGAGTGGTGAGCAGTTCTTC. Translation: CATSLGTSGSGEQFF.

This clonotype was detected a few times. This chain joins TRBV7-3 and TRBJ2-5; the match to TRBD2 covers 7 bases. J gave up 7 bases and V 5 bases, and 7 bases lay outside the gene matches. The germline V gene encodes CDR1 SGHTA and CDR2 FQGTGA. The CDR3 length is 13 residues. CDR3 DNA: TGTGCCAGCAGCATTGCGGGGGAACGGACCCAGTACTTC. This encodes CASSIAGERTQYF.

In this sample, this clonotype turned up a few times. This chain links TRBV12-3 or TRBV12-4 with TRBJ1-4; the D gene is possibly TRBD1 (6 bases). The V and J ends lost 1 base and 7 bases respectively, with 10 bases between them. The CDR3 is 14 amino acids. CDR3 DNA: TGTGCCAGCAGTTTAGATTTCAGGGGTGAAAAACTGTTTTTT. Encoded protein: CASSLDFRGEKLFF.

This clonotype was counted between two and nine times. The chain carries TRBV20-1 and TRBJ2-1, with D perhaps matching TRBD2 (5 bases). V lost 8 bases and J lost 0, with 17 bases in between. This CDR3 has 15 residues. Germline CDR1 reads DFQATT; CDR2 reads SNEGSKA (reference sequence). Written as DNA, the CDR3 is TGCAGTATAACCGTTAAGGCGGGCTCCTACAATGAGCAGTTCTTC. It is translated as CSITVKAGSYNEQFF.